These T cell receptor beta chains were read from a single sample in a study of blood T cell repertoires in COVID-19. Measured with immunoSEQ multiplex PCR; TCRdb has only the in-frame clones, and not every one. There are some 98,000 clones in the sample; 70% to 85% occur only once, and approximately 25% lies in the top ten. The sequenced sample consisted of peripheral blood. Source of these receptors: a man between 60 and 70 years old with acute or convalescent COVID-19. The CDR3 runs from the conserved cysteine through the conserved F or W. A D gene is named only where the DNA matches it firmly. A row's size may be missing; if present it is once, few, many or a size class.

CASSLELLNTEAFF | TGTGCCAGCAGCTTAGAACTTTTGAACACTGAAGCTTTCTTT | . | . | TRBJ1-1 | TRBV7-9
CASSPGQKQETQYF | TGTGCCAGCTCACCGGGACAGAAACAAGAGACCCAGTACTTC | TRBD1 | . | TRBJ2-5 | TRBV18
CASKAGGSSYNEQFF | TGTGCCAGCAAGGCAGGGGGGAGCTCCTACAATGAGCAGTTCTTC | . | . | TRBJ2-1 | TRBV6-5
CASSWTGGPYEQYF | TGTGCCAGTTCATGGACAGGGGGACCCTACGAGCAGTACTTC | TRBD1 | once | TRBJ2-7 | TRBV19
CASRKAGQGQVATNEKLFF | TGTGCCAGTAGAAAGGCCGGACAGGGGCAAGTTGCAACTAATGAAAAACTGTTTTTT | TRBD1 | few | TRBJ1-4 | TRBV19
CARANQGLPVNPHYYGYTF | TGTGCCAGGGCAAATCAGGGTTTACCAGTCAACCCACATTACTATGGCTACACCTTC | . | once | TRBJ1-2 | TRBV14
CATSRDKNSGNTIYF | TGTGCCACCAGCAGAGATAAAAACTCTGGAAACACCATATATTTT | . | once | TRBJ1-3 | TRBV15
CAWSVGGFSFF | TGTGCCTGGAGTGTAGGGGGTTTCTCTTTCTTT | . | few | TRBJ1-1 | TRBV30
CASSFGQGAYSPLHF | TGTGCCAGCAGCTTTGGGCAGGGGGCTTATTCACCCCTCCACTTT | TRBD1 | few | TRBJ1-6 | TRBV7-6
CASSLGVWGRGEGNSPLHF | TGTGCCAGCAGCTTAGGCGTATGGGGACGTGGGGAGGGTAATTCACCCCTCCACTTT | . | . | TRBJ1-6 | TRBV7-2
CASSFAASSYNSPLHF | TGTGCCAGCAGCTTCGCAGCTAGCTCCTATAATTCACCCCTCCACTTT | . | once | TRBJ1-6 | TRBV5-6
CASSLPSAGGSPLHF | TGTGCCAGCAGCCTCCCAAGTGCAGGTGGATCACCCCTCCACTTT | . | . | TRBJ1-6 | TRBV7-2
CASSLIYRGLGYNEQFF | TGCGCCAGCAGCTTGATATACAGGGGTCTAGGCTACAATGAGCAGTTCTTC | TRBD1 | . | TRBJ2-1 | TRBV5-1
CSVSDGGSTEAFF | TGCAGCGTATCGGACGGGGGAAGCACTGAAGCTTTCTTT | . | . | TRBJ1-1 | TRBV29-1
CASSLERRRLATNEKLFF | TGTGCCAGCAGCCTGGAGCGGCGGCGGTTGGCAACTAATGAAAAACTGTTTTTT | . | . | TRBJ1-4 | TRBV9
CAWKVGDSYGYTF | TGTGCCTGGAAAGTCGGGGATTCCTATGGCTACACCTTC | . | . | TRBJ1-2 | TRBV30
CASSSNQRGPTSSYNEQFF | TGTGCCAGCAGTTCTAATCAGCGGGGGCCTACGAGCTCCTACAATGAGCAGTTCTTC | TRBD2 | . | TRBJ2-1 | TRBV27
CASSVGQLNTEAFF | TGTGCCAGCAGTGTCGGACAACTGAACACTGAAGCTTTCTTT | . | once | TRBJ1-1 | TRBV2
CASSLAGASNSPLHF | TGTGCCAGCAGCTTAGCGGGGGCAAGTAATTCACCCCTCCACTTT | . | once | TRBJ1-6 | TRBV7-8
CASSVPFRQGNGGYTF | TGTGCCAGCAGTGTACCGTTTCGACAGGGAAATGGGGGCTACACCTTC | TRBD1 | few | TRBJ1-2 | TRBV6-1
CASSVGQGAGNTIYF | TGTGCCAGCAGCGTAGGACAGGGGGCTGGAAACACCATATATTTT | TRBD1 | . | TRBJ1-3 | TRBV9
CASSSGTSGANQETQYF | TGTGCCAGCAGCTCCGGGACTAGCGGGGCCAACCAAGAGACCCAGTACTTC | TRBD2 | . | TRBJ2-5 | TRBV27
CASSLDRGVEAFF | TGTGCCAGCAGCTTAGACAGGGGGGTAGAAGCTTTCTTT | TRBD1 | . | TRBJ1-1 | TRBV7-9
CASSYGTGNYGYTF | TGTGCCAGCAGTTACGGGACAGGGAACTATGGCTACACCTTC | TRBD1 | . | TRBJ1-2 | TRBV6-2/TRBV6-3
CARASRRGETTYEQYF | TGTGCCAGAGCCTCCAGGCGGGGGGAAACTACCTACGAGCAGTACTTC | TRBD2 | few | TRBJ2-7 | TRBV27
CASSQTPSKTGELFF | TGTGCCAGCAGCCAGACACCGTCGAAAACCGGGGAGCTGTTTTTT | . | . | TRBJ2-2 | TRBV4-2
CASRAVRGNSPLHF | TGTGCCAGCAGAGCCGTCAGGGGCAATTCACCCCTCCACTTT | . | . | TRBJ1-6 | TRBV11-2
CASSRGQPNYGYTF | TGTGCCAGTAGCCGCGGACAGCCCAACTATGGCTACACCTTC | . | . | TRBJ1-2 | TRBV19
CAISEETGENEKLFF | TGTGCCATCAGTGAGGAGACAGGGGAAAATGAAAAACTGTTTTTT | TRBD1 | . | TRBJ1-4 | TRBV10-3
CASSYNRVRETQYF | TGTGCCAGCAGTTATAACAGGGTCAGAGAGACCCAGTACTTC | . | . | TRBJ2-5 | TRBV6-5
CAIRGTSGGNTGELFF | TGTGCCATCAGAGGGACTAGCGGGGGGAACACCGGGGAGCTGTTTTTT | TRBD2 | . | TRBJ2-2 | TRBV10-3
CASSPRLAEQFF | TGTGCCAGCAGCCCCCGACTAGCCGAGCAGTTCTTC | TRBD2 | . | TRBJ2-1 | TRBV7-6
CASSPGQNQPQHF | TGTGCCAGCTCACCAGGACAGAATCAGCCCCAGCATTTT | . | once | TRBJ1-5 | TRBV18
CASRFPTANTEAFF | TGTGCCAGCAGATTCCCGACAGCTAACACTGAAGCTTTCTTT | . | . | TRBJ1-1 | TRBV28
CATSDSTSSGTSSYNEQFF | TGTGCCACCAGTGACTCGACTAGTTCCGGCACCAGCTCCTACAATGAGCAGTTCTTC | . | . | TRBJ2-1 | TRBV24-1